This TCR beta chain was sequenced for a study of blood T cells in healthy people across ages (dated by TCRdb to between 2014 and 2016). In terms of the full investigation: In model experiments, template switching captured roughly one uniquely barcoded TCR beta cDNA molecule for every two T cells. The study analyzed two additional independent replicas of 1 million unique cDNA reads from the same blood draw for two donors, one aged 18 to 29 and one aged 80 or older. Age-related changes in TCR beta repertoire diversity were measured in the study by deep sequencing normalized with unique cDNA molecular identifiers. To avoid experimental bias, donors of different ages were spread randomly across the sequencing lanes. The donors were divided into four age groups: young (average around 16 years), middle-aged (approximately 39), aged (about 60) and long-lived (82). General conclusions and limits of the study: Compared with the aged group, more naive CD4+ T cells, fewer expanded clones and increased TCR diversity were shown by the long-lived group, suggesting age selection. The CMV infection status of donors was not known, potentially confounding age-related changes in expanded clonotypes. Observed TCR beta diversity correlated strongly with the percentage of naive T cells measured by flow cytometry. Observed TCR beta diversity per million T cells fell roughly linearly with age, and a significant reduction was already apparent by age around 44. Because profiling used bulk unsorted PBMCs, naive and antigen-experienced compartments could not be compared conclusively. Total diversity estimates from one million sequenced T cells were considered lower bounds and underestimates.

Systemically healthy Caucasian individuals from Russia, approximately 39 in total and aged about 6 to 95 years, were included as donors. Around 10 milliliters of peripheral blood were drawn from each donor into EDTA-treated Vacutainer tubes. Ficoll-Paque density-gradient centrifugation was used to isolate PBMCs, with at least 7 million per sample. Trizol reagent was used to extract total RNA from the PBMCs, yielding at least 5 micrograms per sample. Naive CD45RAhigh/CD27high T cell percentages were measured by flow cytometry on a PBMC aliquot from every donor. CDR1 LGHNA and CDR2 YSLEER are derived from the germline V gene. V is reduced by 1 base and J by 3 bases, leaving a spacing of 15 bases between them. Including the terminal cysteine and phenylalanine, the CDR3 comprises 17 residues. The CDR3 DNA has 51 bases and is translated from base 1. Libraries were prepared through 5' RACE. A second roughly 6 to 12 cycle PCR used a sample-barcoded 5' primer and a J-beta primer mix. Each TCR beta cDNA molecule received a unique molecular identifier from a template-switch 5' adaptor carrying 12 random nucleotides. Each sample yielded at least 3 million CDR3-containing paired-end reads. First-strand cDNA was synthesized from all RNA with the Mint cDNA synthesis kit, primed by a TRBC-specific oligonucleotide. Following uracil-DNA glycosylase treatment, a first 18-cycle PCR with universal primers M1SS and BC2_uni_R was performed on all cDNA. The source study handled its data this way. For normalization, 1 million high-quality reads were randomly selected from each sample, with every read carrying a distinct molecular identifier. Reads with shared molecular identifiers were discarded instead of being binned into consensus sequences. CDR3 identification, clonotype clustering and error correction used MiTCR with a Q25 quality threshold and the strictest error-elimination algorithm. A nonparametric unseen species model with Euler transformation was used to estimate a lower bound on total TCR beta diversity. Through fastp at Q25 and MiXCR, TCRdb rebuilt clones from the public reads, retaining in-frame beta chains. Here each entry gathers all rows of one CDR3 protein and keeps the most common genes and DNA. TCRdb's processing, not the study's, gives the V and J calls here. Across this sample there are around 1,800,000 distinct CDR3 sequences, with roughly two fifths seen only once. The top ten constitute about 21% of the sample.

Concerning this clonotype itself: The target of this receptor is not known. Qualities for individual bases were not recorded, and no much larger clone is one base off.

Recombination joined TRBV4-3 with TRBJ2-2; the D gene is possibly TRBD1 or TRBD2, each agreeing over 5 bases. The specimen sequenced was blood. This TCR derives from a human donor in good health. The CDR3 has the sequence CASSQGGAGLYTGELFF. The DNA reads TGCGCCAGCAGCCAAGGAGGGGCTGGACTCTACACCGGGGAGCTGTTTTTT.